Here is one T cell receptor beta chain with its context. The antigen is unknown. Looked up from germline, CDR1 is SGHRS and CDR2 is YFSETQ. V was clipped by 5 bases and J by 0 bases; unmatched bases: 14. The CDR3 covers 18 residues. The donors gave bone marrow, and they were healthy. These data originate in a study of cytomegalovirus exposure and HLA in healthy donors. Study outcomes and limitations: Associated with HLA alleles at 0.05 false discovery rate in a later analysis were around 17,000 TCR beta sequences. Earlier analysis yielded a pattern in which most TCR beta V segments were productive about 87% or about 30% of the time.

In the PCR, 60 Vbeta and 13 Jbeta primers were used. Profiling relied on immunoSEQ multiplex PCR, and the TCRdb table lists in-frame clones only, not all of them. This repertoire shows roughly 120,000 clones, roughly 70% found once; its top ten account for around 4.2%. The genes are TRBV5-1 and TRBJ2-1; TRBD2 aligns across 7 bases. Sequenced material: PBMCs. The TCR originated in a woman aged 35 to 49 in good health and CMV-seropositive. The chain's CDR3 is CASSTLLAHGSSYNEQFF. CDR3 DNA sequence: TGCGCCAGCAGTACCTTACTAGCGCACGGGAGCTCCTACAATGAGCAGTTCTTC.